The clone carrying this TCR beta chain was detected a few times. Authors' analysis steps: Amplification from reference gene primers served as the basis for estimated nucleated cell counts. Assay: immunoSEQ multiplex PCR; the TCRdb copy retains only in-frame clones and omits some. V, J and clone size derive from that table, while D and trimming were established from the DNA sequence. The table shows 130,000 or so clones, with around 75% occurring only once. V lost 4 bases and J 5 bases, leaving 12 bases between the germline ends. CDR1 and CDR2 (germline): LGHNA, YNFKEQ. The CDR3 sequence is 15 residues long. This record comes from a study of blood T cell repertoires in COVID-19. Study in general: Spain, Italy and the United States supplied samples that represented acute and convalescent COVID-19. Sources were T cells, B-cell-depleted T cells, or PBMCs; the material itself was cDNA or gDNA.

In Seattle, patients joined the study during active infection and were tracked longitudinally. Sequences were obtained from peripheral blood. The chain is built from TRBV4-2 and TRBJ1-6; TRBD1 might be the D (5 bases). The receptor's source is a woman in her seventies with COVID-19, enrolled during active disease. The CDR3 region has the DNA TGTGCCAGCAGCCCGCAGGGCAGCGATAATTCACCCCTCCACTTT. It translates to CASSPQGSDNSPLHF.